This TCR beta chain was recovered during a study of T cells in Graves' hyperthyroidism and ophthalmopathy. With regard to this clonotype: Its antigen is as yet unknown.

Trimming took 4 bases from V and 4 from J, leaving 8 bases between them. Germline V gene sequence: CDR1 MNHNS, CDR2 SASEGT. This CDR3 comprises 12 residues. Study-level points and caveats: The authors' 13 V-J model separated ophthalmopathy from stable hyperthyroidism. Blood shared most expanded thyroid clonotypes above 0.001.

A patient was excluded if there was uncontrolled infection, other autoimmune disease, pregnancy or lactation. Clinicians diagnosed patients from clinical symptoms, serum thyroxine and TRAb, thyroid ultrasound and orbital computed tomography. Researchers took RNA transcripts and amplified the TCR beta CDR3 regions from them. The HTBI primer set served for first-round RT-PCR of the TCR CDR3. One entry per CDR3 protein results from TCRdb running MiXCR on the multiplex PCR reads. The repertoire consists of some 530,000 distinct CDR3 sequences, with around a fifth occurring once and the leading ten covering approximately 49%.

The clonotype comes from a woman aged 70 to 79 with Graves' ophthalmopathy. The V gene is TRBV6-1, the J gene TRBJ2-7, with D uncertain. The sample taken for sequencing was blood. CDR3 in DNA: TGTGCCAGCAGTGCTTCTAGGTACGAGCAGTACTTC. Protein product: CASSASRYEQYF.